The rows below give T cell receptor beta chains drawn from one sample of a study of T-cell memory formation after mild COVID-19. MiXCR, run by TCRdb on the 5' RACE reads, gives a single entry per CDR3 protein. Of around 340,000 distinct CDR3 sequences in the sample, around 21% were seen once. Sequenced sample: PBMCs or a T cell subset sorted from them (not recorded which). Receptor source: an adult woman who had mild COVID-19 (a few samples of this study predate the infection). Cell type and time point are not known. CDR3s include the opening cysteine and the closing phenylalanine or tryptophan. The D gene is left open where the match is weak. Clone size, where shown, is once, few, many, or a class for clones that have expanded.

J gene: TRBJ2-2
D gene: NA
clone size: few
V gene: TRBV5-1
CDR3 protein: CASSRIRAITGELFF
CDR3 DNA: TGCGCCAGCAGCCGAATCAGGGCTATCACCGGGGAGCTGTTTTTT

J gene: TRBJ2-4
D gene: TRBD1
clone size: few
V gene: TRBV12-3/TRBV12-4
CDR3 protein: CASSLEEQGAWGKNIQYF
CDR3 DNA: TGTGCCAGCAGTTTAGAGGAACAGGGGGCATGGGGAAAAAACATTCAGTACTTC

J gene: TRBJ2-7
D gene: TRBD1
clone size: NA
V gene: TRBV5-6
CDR3 protein: CASSFWAGGYEQYF
CDR3 DNA: TGTGCCAGCAGCTTCTGGGCAGGGGGCTACGAGCAGTACTTC

J gene: TRBJ1-4
D gene: NA
clone size: few
V gene: TRBV5-1
CDR3 protein: CASSSFRPSEEKLFF
CDR3 DNA: TGCGCCAGCAGCTCCTTCCGACCCTCTGAGGAAAAACTGTTTTTT

J gene: TRBJ2-7
D gene: TRBD2
clone size: NA
V gene: TRBV4-1
CDR3 protein: CASSQGGATSGSSYEQYF
CDR3 DNA: TGCGCCAGCAGCCAAGGGGGCGCGACTAGCGGGAGCTCCTACGAGCAGTACTTC

J gene: TRBJ2-1
D gene: NA
clone size: few
V gene: TRBV5-1
CDR3 protein: CASTTDSSYNEQFF
CDR3 DNA: TGCGCCAGCACCACGGACAGCTCCTACAATGAGCAGTTCTTC

J gene: TRBJ2-7
D gene: NA
clone size: NA
V gene: TRBV29-1
CDR3 protein: CSVADVTYEQYF
CDR3 DNA: TGCAGCGTCGCGGATGTTACCTACGAGCAGTACTTC

J gene: TRBJ2-7
D gene: TRBD1
clone size: once
V gene: TRBV11-3
CDR3 protein: CASSRGQRNEQYF
CDR3 DNA: TGTGCCAGCAGCCGGGGACAGAGAAACGAGCAGTACTTC

J gene: TRBJ1-2
D gene: NA
clone size: NA
V gene: TRBV5-1
CDR3 protein: CASSLLPGNALYGYTF
CDR3 DNA: TGCGCCAGCAGCTTGCTACCAGGGAACGCGCTCTATGGCTACACCTTC

J gene: TRBJ1-2
D gene: NA
clone size: few
V gene: TRBV5-1
CDR3 protein: CASSPGSYGYTF
CDR3 DNA: TGCGCCAGCAGCCCGGGGAGCTATGGCTACACCTTC

J gene: TRBJ2-7
D gene: NA
clone size: NA
V gene: TRBV20-1
CDR3 protein: CSARDRRGDEQYF
CDR3 DNA: TGCAGTGCTAGAGATCGCAGGGGGGACGAGCAGTACTTC

J gene: TRBJ1-1
D gene: NA
clone size: NA
V gene: TRBV4-2
CDR3 protein: CASSPLGRNTEAFF
CDR3 DNA: TGTGCCAGCAGCCCTCTCGGGAGGAACACTGAAGCTTTCTTT

J gene: TRBJ2-1
D gene: TRBD2
clone size: few
V gene: TRBV13
CDR3 protein: CASSRTGLAGSSEQFF
CDR3 DNA: TGTGCCAGCAGCCGGACGGGACTAGCGGGGAGCAGTGAGCAGTTCTTC

J gene: TRBJ1-3
D gene: NA
clone size: NA
V gene: TRBV6-2/TRBV6-3
CDR3 protein: CASSDFGVSGNTIYF
CDR3 DNA: TGTGCCAGCAGTGACTTCGGGGTCTCTGGAAACACCATATATTTT

J gene: TRBJ2-2
D gene: TRBD2
clone size: NA
V gene: TRBV6-5
CDR3 protein: CASSTGLAAANTGELFF
CDR3 DNA: TGTGCCAGCAGTACTGGACTAGCGGCCGCGAACACCGGGGAGCTGTTTTTT

J gene: TRBJ2-1
D gene: TRBD1
clone size: NA
V gene: TRBV5-4
CDR3 protein: CASSWTGGDEQFF
CDR3 DNA: TGTGCCAGCAGCTGGACAGGGGGCGATGAGCAGTTCTTC

J gene: TRBJ1-2
D gene: TRBD1
clone size: few
V gene: TRBV12-3/TRBV12-4
CDR3 protein: CASRGTGPYGYTF
CDR3 DNA: TGTGCCAGCAGGGGGACAGGGCCCTATGGCTACACCTTC

J gene: TRBJ1-1
D gene: NA
clone size: NA
V gene: TRBV29-1
CDR3 protein: CSVGEGDTEAFF
CDR3 DNA: TGCAGCGTTGGTGAGGGAGACACTGAAGCTTTCTTT

J gene: TRBJ2-7
D gene: NA
clone size: few
V gene: TRBV30
CDR3 protein: CAWGFVHEQYF
CDR3 DNA: TGTGCCTGGGGGTTTGTTCACGAGCAGTACTTC

J gene: TRBJ1-2
D gene: NA
clone size: NA
V gene: TRBV27
CDR3 protein: CASSQISGMAYGYTF
CDR3 DNA: TGTGCCAGCAGTCAGATTTCAGGGATGGCCTATGGCTACACCTTC

J gene: TRBJ1-1
D gene: NA
clone size: NA
V gene: TRBV18
CDR3 protein: CASSPQEGTEAFF
CDR3 DNA: TGTGCCAGCTCACCACAGGAGGGGACTGAAGCTTTCTTT

J gene: TRBJ2-1
D gene: TRBD2
clone size: NA
V gene: TRBV19
CDR3 protein: CASSIATGLAGVFYEQFF
CDR3 DNA: TGTGCCAGTAGTATAGCCACCGGACTAGCGGGAGTATTCTATGAGCAGTTCTTC

J gene: TRBJ2-2
D gene: NA
clone size: NA
V gene: TRBV19
CDR3 protein: CASSTPQETRAGELFF
CDR3 DNA: TGTGCCAGTAGTACCCCACAGGAAACAAGAGCCGGGGAGCTGTTTTTT

J gene: TRBJ2-3
D gene: TRBD2
clone size: few
V gene: TRBV29-1
CDR3 protein: CSVEPRTSGRTDTQYF
CDR3 DNA: TGCAGCGTTGAACCCCGGACTAGCGGGCGCACAGATACGCAGTATTTT

J gene: TRBJ1-3
D gene: NA
clone size: once
V gene: TRBV25-1
CDR3 protein: CASSDPAGPSGNTIYF
CDR3 DNA: TGTGCCAGCAGTGATCCCGCGGGACCCTCTGGAAACACCATATATTTT

J gene: TRBJ1-2
D gene: NA
clone size: NA
V gene: TRBV12-3/TRBV12-4
CDR3 protein: CASHQGEGYTF
CDR3 DNA: TGTGCCAGCCATCAAGGGGAAGGCTACACCTTC

J gene: TRBJ1-3
D gene: NA
clone size: few
V gene: TRBV29-1
CDR3 protein: CSVKVSGNTIYF
CDR3 DNA: TGCAGCGTCAAGGTCTCTGGAAACACCATATATTTT

J gene: TRBJ2-7
D gene: TRBD1
clone size: few
V gene: TRBV10-3
CDR3 protein: CAIADRAQGEQYF
CDR3 DNA: TGTGCCATCGCGGACAGGGCTCAAGGCGAGCAGTACTTC

J gene: TRBJ2-7
D gene: NA
clone size: NA
V gene: TRBV5-1
CDR3 protein: CASSFSGVEQYF
CDR3 DNA: TGCGCCAGCAGCTTTAGTGGAGTCGAGCAGTACTTC

J gene: TRBJ2-7
D gene: NA
clone size: many
V gene: TRBV5-1
CDR3 protein: CASSSEDRQYF
CDR3 DNA: TGCGCCAGCAGCTCCGAGGATAGGCAGTACTTC

J gene: TRBJ2-4
D gene: TRBD2
clone size: few
V gene: TRBV7-8
CDR3 protein: CASSLGLAGESAKNIQYF
CDR3 DNA: TGTGCCAGCAGCTTGGGTCTAGCGGGAGAGTCAGCCAAAAACATTCAGTACTTC

J gene: TRBJ1-3
D gene: TRBD1
clone size: few
V gene: TRBV11-2
CDR3 protein: CASSAGGQVGNTIYF
CDR3 DNA: TGTGCCAGCAGCGCGGGTGGACAGGTTGGAAACACCATATATTTT

J gene: TRBJ1-5
D gene: NA
clone size: few
V gene: TRBV12-3/TRBV12-4
CDR3 protein: CASSLSFEPNQPQHF
CDR3 DNA: TGTGCCAGCAGTTTGTCTTTCGAACCCAATCAGCCCCAGCATTTT

J gene: TRBJ2-5
D gene: NA
clone size: NA
V gene: TRBV20-1
CDR3 protein: CSSRRSSPATQYF
CDR3 DNA: TGCAGCTCACGCCGGAGTAGCCCAGCGACCCAGTACTTC

J gene: TRBJ1-5
D gene: NA
clone size: NA
V gene: TRBV2
CDR3 protein: CASSRDPQPNQPQHF
CDR3 DNA: TGTGCCAGCAGTCGGGACCCCCAACCCAATCAGCCCCAGCATTTT

J gene: TRBJ2-2
D gene: NA
clone size: NA
V gene: TRBV7-3
CDR3 protein: CASSRGGELFF
CDR3 DNA: TGTGCCAGCAGCCGGGGCGGGGAGCTGTTTTTT

J gene: TRBJ1-2
D gene: NA
clone size: NA
V gene: TRBV20-1
CDR3 protein: CSASPMNYGYTF
CDR3 DNA: TGCAGTGCTAGTCCCATGAACTATGGCTACACCTTC

J gene: TRBJ2-3
D gene: TRBD1
clone size: NA
V gene: TRBV11-3
CDR3 protein: CASSLGQTHTDTQYF
CDR3 DNA: TGTGCCAGCAGCCTGGGACAGACCCACACAGATACGCAGTATTTT

J gene: TRBJ2-2
D gene: NA
clone size: NA
V gene: TRBV24-1
CDR3 protein: CATSGFDKIANTGELFF
CDR3 DNA: TGTGCCACCAGTGGTTTTGACAAAATCGCGAACACCGGGGAGCTGTTTTTT

J gene: TRBJ2-7
D gene: NA
clone size: NA
V gene: TRBV5-5
CDR3 protein: CASSLGIGRVSYEQYF
CDR3 DNA: TGTGCCAGCAGCTTGGGTATAGGGAGAGTATCCTACGAGCAGTACTTC

J gene: TRBJ1-1
D gene: NA
clone size: NA
V gene: TRBV11-2
CDR3 protein: CASSSVWGRTEAFF
CDR3 DNA: TGTGCCAGCAGCTCCGTTTGGGGGCGCACTGAAGCTTTCTTT

J gene: TRBJ2-4
D gene: NA
clone size: few
V gene: TRBV4-1
CDR3 protein: CASSQEGVSSEGQNIQYF
CDR3 DNA: TGCGCCAGCAGCCAAGAAGGAGTCTCCTCAGAGGGTCAAAACATTCAGTACTTC

J gene: TRBJ2-3
D gene: NA
clone size: NA
V gene: TRBV20-1
CDR3 protein: CSAGPQRDTQYF
CDR3 DNA: TGCAGTGCCGGACCTCAGAGAGATACGCAGTATTTT

J gene: TRBJ2-7
D gene: NA
clone size: many
V gene: TRBV7-7
CDR3 protein: CASSLGAGAQYEQYF
CDR3 DNA: TGTGCCAGCAGCTTAGGAGCAGGGGCACAATACGAGCAGTACTTC

J gene: TRBJ1-5
D gene: NA
clone size: NA
V gene: TRBV16
CDR3 protein: CASSQSRQINQPQHF
CDR3 DNA: TGTGCCAGCAGCCAATCCCGACAGATTAATCAGCCCCAGCATTTT

J gene: TRBJ1-2
D gene: TRBD1
clone size: once
V gene: TRBV12-3/TRBV12-4
CDR3 protein: CASSSRDREGGYTF
CDR3 DNA: TGTGCCAGCAGTTCCCGGGACAGGGAGGGCGGCTACACCTTC

J gene: TRBJ1-2
D gene: NA
clone size: few
V gene: TRBV14
CDR3 protein: CASHKMGGVSGYTF
CDR3 DNA: TGTGCCAGCCATAAAATGGGAGGTGTCTCTGGCTACACCTTC

J gene: TRBJ1-2
D gene: TRBD1
clone size: few
V gene: TRBV29-1
CDR3 protein: CSVGPGQGAGGYTF
CDR3 DNA: TGCAGCGTGGGCCCGGGACAGGGGGCAGGTGGCTACACCTTC

J gene: TRBJ2-1
D gene: TRBD2
clone size: NA
V gene: TRBV2
CDR3 protein: CAGSPAGGPSYNEQFF
CDR3 DNA: TGTGCCGGCAGCCCAGCGGGAGGCCCTTCCTACAATGAGCAGTTCTTC

J gene: TRBJ1-4
D gene: NA
clone size: NA
V gene: TRBV5-1
CDR3 protein: CASSLGQLGATNEKLFF
CDR3 DNA: TGCGCCAGCAGCTTGGGACAGCTAGGTGCAACTAATGAAAAACTGTTTTTT

J gene: TRBJ1-1
D gene: TRBD1
clone size: once
V gene: TRBV6-1
CDR3 protein: CASSGGTGRNTEAFF
CDR3 DNA: TGTGCCAGCAGTGGCGGGACAGGGCGGAACACTGAAGCTTTCTTT

J gene: TRBJ2-1
D gene: NA
clone size: few
V gene: TRBV10-3
CDR3 protein: CATRVANENEQFF
CDR3 DNA: TGTGCCACCCGTGTAGCGAATGAGAATGAGCAGTTCTTC

J gene: TRBJ2-7
D gene: TRBD2
clone size: NA
V gene: TRBV18
CDR3 protein: CASSRGTSGSTTYEQYF
CDR3 DNA: TGTGCCAGCTCACGGGGAACTAGCGGGTCGACGACCTACGAGCAGTACTTC

J gene: TRBJ2-2
D gene: TRBD2
clone size: few
V gene: TRBV7-2
CDR3 protein: CASSFLAGGPVGELFF
CDR3 DNA: TGTGCCAGCAGCTTTCTAGCGGGGGGGCCTGTTGGGGAGCTGTTTTTT

J gene: TRBJ1-1
D gene: NA
clone size: few
V gene: TRBV6-2/TRBV6-3
CDR3 protein: CATSGRIQIEAFF
CDR3 DNA: TGTGCCACCTCAGGAAGGATCCAAATTGAAGCTTTCTTT

J gene: TRBJ1-1
D gene: NA
clone size: NA
V gene: TRBV7-6
CDR3 protein: CASSLLRGPNTEAFF
CDR3 DNA: TGTGCCAGCAGCTTGCTTCGGGGGCCGAACACTGAAGCTTTCTTT

J gene: TRBJ2-7
D gene: TRBD1
clone size: NA
V gene: TRBV3-1
CDR3 protein: CASSQGGQAYEQYF
CDR3 DNA: TGTGCCAGCAGCCAGGGGGGACAGGCCTACGAGCAGTACTTC

J gene: TRBJ2-1
D gene: TRBD2
clone size: NA
V gene: TRBV24-1
CDR3 protein: CATSDPGLGGINEQFF
CDR3 DNA: TGTGCCACCAGTGACCCCGGACTAGGCGGCATCAATGAGCAGTTCTTC

J gene: TRBJ2-5
D gene: TRBD2
clone size: few
V gene: TRBV11-2
CDR3 protein: CASSLDGGSRFETQYF
CDR3 DNA: TGTGCCAGCAGCTTAGATGGCGGGAGCCGATTCGAGACCCAGTACTTC